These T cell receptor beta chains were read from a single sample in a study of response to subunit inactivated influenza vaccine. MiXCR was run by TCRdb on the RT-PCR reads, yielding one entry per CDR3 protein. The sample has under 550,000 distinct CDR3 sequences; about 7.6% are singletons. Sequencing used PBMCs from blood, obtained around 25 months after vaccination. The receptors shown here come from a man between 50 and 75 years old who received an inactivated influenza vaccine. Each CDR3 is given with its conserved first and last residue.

CDR3aa: CSARDIRLAYEQYF
j_gene: TRBJ2-7
v_gene: TRBV20-1

CDR3aa: CASSTMNEQFF
j_gene: TRBJ2-1
v_gene: TRBV6-6

CDR3aa: CASSADREDQPQHF
j_gene: TRBJ1-5
v_gene: TRBV7-9

CDR3aa: CASSSRQGAVIEQYF
j_gene: TRBJ2-7
v_gene: TRBV7-2

CDR3aa: CASSQDGQDTYEQYF
j_gene: TRBJ2-7
v_gene: TRBV4-2

CDR3aa: CASSAHTTENTIYF
j_gene: TRBJ1-3
v_gene: TRBV4-3

CDR3aa: CASSSWFKGTANSYEQYF
j_gene: TRBJ2-7
v_gene: TRBV5-1

CDR3aa: CASSPAGGYQPQHF
j_gene: TRBJ1-5
v_gene: TRBV7-2

CDR3aa: CSVPGVRVTEAFF
j_gene: TRBJ1-1
v_gene: TRBV20-1

CDR3aa: CASSPRIAGGYEQYF
j_gene: TRBJ2-7
v_gene: TRBV9

CDR3aa: CASSPWDGSNQPQHF
j_gene: TRBJ1-5
v_gene: TRBV7-2

CDR3aa: CASSPGGVFNEQFF
j_gene: TRBJ2-1
v_gene: TRBV5-1

CDR3aa: CATSRTSGKSYTQYF
j_gene: TRBJ2-3
v_gene: TRBV15

CDR3aa: CASSLGSGTEAFF
j_gene: TRBJ1-1
v_gene: TRBV5-1

CDR3aa: CASSGGAGGAGTGELFF
j_gene: TRBJ2-2
v_gene: TRBV5-1

CDR3aa: CASSQLDRGGGYTF
j_gene: TRBJ1-2
v_gene: TRBV3-1

CDR3aa: CAIPRLAGGVGTDTQYF
j_gene: TRBJ2-3
v_gene: TRBV5-8

CDR3aa: CASSLVSLAARHEQYF
j_gene: TRBJ2-7
v_gene: TRBV7-9

CDR3aa: CAWREGLAAGDTQYF
j_gene: TRBJ2-3
v_gene: TRBV30

CDR3aa: CASSFRQGRGETQYF
j_gene: TRBJ2-5
v_gene: TRBV7-9

CDR3aa: CASSVGGTGANSPLHF
j_gene: TRBJ1-6
v_gene: TRBV9

CDR3aa: CASSHRTGQGETQYF
j_gene: TRBJ2-5
v_gene: TRBV2

CDR3aa: CSARDAQGKLYEQYF
j_gene: TRBJ2-7
v_gene: TRBV20-1

CDR3aa: CASSLDPLAGYQETQYF
j_gene: TRBJ2-5
v_gene: TRBV7-6

CDR3aa: CASRTGGAEQYF
j_gene: TRBJ2-7
v_gene: TRBV28

CDR3aa: CASRQDGHSGNTIYF
j_gene: TRBJ1-3
v_gene: TRBV5-1

CDR3aa: CASSGKGADNSPLHF
j_gene: TRBJ1-6
v_gene: TRBV2

CDR3aa: CASSLRTRGFMNTEAFF
j_gene: TRBJ1-1
v_gene: TRBV28

CDR3aa: CSARSQLTSGSPNEQFF
j_gene: TRBJ2-1
v_gene: TRBV20-1

CDR3aa: CATAQGGYEQYF
j_gene: TRBJ2-7
v_gene: TRBV3-1

CDR3aa: CASSQGVANEKLFF
j_gene: TRBJ1-4
v_gene: TRBV4-1

CDR3aa: CSGRGGRDTQYF
j_gene: TRBJ2-3
v_gene: TRBV20-1

CDR3aa: CASSQEVTGGGNTIYF
j_gene: TRBJ1-3
v_gene: TRBV3-1

CDR3aa: CASGRGPSPGASTIYF
j_gene: TRBJ1-3
v_gene: TRBV27

CDR3aa: CASSLASIGLAANTGELFF
j_gene: TRBJ2-2
v_gene: TRBV5-1

CDR3aa: CVSRRGEVADTQYF
j_gene: TRBJ2-3
v_gene: TRBV10-3

CDR3aa: CASSYSGGAFNEQFF
j_gene: TRBJ2-1
v_gene: TRBV7-2

CDR3aa: CASSPSVSRSNEQFF
j_gene: TRBJ2-1
v_gene: TRBV11-2

CDR3aa: CASRAGTSGSSSYNEQFF
j_gene: TRBJ2-1
v_gene: TRBV19

CDR3aa: CASSPRAAFGYGYTF
j_gene: TRBJ1-2
v_gene: TRBV7-2

CDR3aa: CASSQGDRPSLDYEQYF
j_gene: TRBJ2-7
v_gene: TRBV14

CDR3aa: CASSLQVSGEQYF
j_gene: TRBJ2-7
v_gene: TRBV5-1

CDR3aa: CASSRGTIGTGELFF
j_gene: TRBJ2-2
v_gene: TRBV5-1

CDR3aa: CASSLVGGNEQYF
j_gene: TRBJ2-7
v_gene: TRBV5-4

CDR3aa: CAWSGQGHGELFF
j_gene: TRBJ2-2
v_gene: TRBV30

CDR3aa: CASSLPQYNEQFF
j_gene: TRBJ2-1
v_gene: TRBV11-2

CDR3aa: CASSQDLRGDYEQYF
j_gene: TRBJ2-7
v_gene: TRBV4-3